This T cell receptor beta chain was retrieved from a study of control samples from healthy donors and cancer patients. The method was immunoSEQ multiplex PCR; TCRdb's version includes in-frame clones alone and lacks a portion of them. The sample contains about 92,000 clones, approximately 82% of which appear only once. The sequenced sample consisted of blood. This clonotype was obtained from a woman aged 55-75 years in good health.

The CDR3 loop is CASSRLAGQTGELFF. Here the CDR3 DNA reads TGTGCCAGCAGCAGGCTCGCCGGGCAAACCGGGGAGCTGTTTTTT. V gene TRBV11-2 combines with J gene TRBJ2-2; D gene unclear. Trimming took 5 bases from V and 5 from J, leaving 15 bases between them. CDR1 and CDR2 (germline): SGHAT, FQNNGV. There are 15 residues in the CDR3.